This entry describes one TCR beta chain. The participants were between about 18 and 90 years old and came from under 25 US areas. Grouping used clinical history reported by participants in a survey and questionnaire. Each recovered donor of Cohort 3 presented with two negative PCRs, clearance, or symptom resolution. The table came from immunoSEQ multiplex PCR; TCRdb's copy has only in-frame clones and leaves some out. There are 310,000 or so clones in the sample; 86% occur only once, and about 10% lies in the top ten. The data belong to a study of blood T cell repertoires in COVID-19. Whole-study context: The analysed material was cDNA or gDNA that came from T cells, B-cell-depleted T cells, or PBMCs.

The germline V gene has CDR1 KGHSH and CDR2 LQKENI. V gave up 6 bases and J gave up 2 bases; unmatched junction bases: 10. This CDR3 comprises 16 residues. This chain connects TRBV18 to TRBJ2-5; 9 positions agree with TRBD1. Source material: PBMCs or T cells enriched from blood (not recorded which). The sequence came from a woman younger than 35 who had recovered from COVID-19. The CDR3 protein is CASSPLGTGQQETQYF. As DNA, the CDR3 is TGTGCCAGCTCTCCTTTAGGGACAGGGCAACAAGAGACCCAGTACTTC.